Below are 18 T cell receptor beta chains sequenced from a single sample in a study of blood T cell repertoires in COVID-19 (dated by TCRdb to about 2020). The library was built by means of the immunoSEQ multiplex PCR assay. Entries here come from immuneACCESS through TCRdb and include only in-frame sequences with V and J called. Some clones fail to appear in such tables; in the studies checked, an unresolved V gene covers under half of the shortfall, and the cause of the remainder is unknown. This sample has some 250,000 clones in its table, and about 86% of those were observed once. 2.5% to 3.5% of the sample goes to the ten largest clones. Sample: peripheral blood. Source of these receptors: a woman under 40 who had recovered from COVID-19.

CDR3 in amino acids: CAISGTGTGDTQYF. CDR3 coding DNA: TGTGCCATCAGTGGGACCGGGACAGGAGATACGCAGTATTTT. This chain joins TRBV10-3 and TRBJ2-3, with TRBD1 matching 8 bases. Germline values: CDR1 ENHRY, CDR2 SYGVKD. With 4 bases clipped from V and 5 bases from J, the junction kept 5 bases outside the gene matches. The CDR3 spans 14 residues.

The genes are TRBV9 and TRBJ1-2, with 8 nucleotides matching TRBD1. The germline V gene encodes CDR1 SGDLS and CDR2 YYNGEE. This CDR3 region has 12 residues. With V trimmed by 5 bases and J by 5 bases, 2 bases remained unmatched. The CDR3 protein is CASRQGEYGYTF. In DNA, the CDR3 is TGTGCCAGCAGACAGGGGGAATATGGCTACACCTTC.

The chain combines TRBV4-3 with TRBJ2-1; 7 bases fit TRBD1. The CDR3 runs 16 residues. J was trimmed by 4 bases and V by 1 base; bases with no gene match: 7. Per the germline V gene, CDR1 is LGHNA and CDR2 is YSLEER. Here the CDR3 DNA reads TGCGCCAGCAGCCAAGGGTGGGACAGCCGATACAATGAGCAGTTCTTC. It is translated as CASSQGWDSRYNEQFF.

This chain links TRBV19 with TRBJ1-1, with 12 positions matching TRBD1. With V trimmed by 9 bases and J by 4 bases, 6 bases remained unmatched. CDR1 and CDR2 (germline): LNHDA, SQIVND (reference sequence). The CDR3 spans 14 residues. This CDR3 is CASQGTGGFTEAFF. DNA of the CDR3: TGTGCCAGCCAAGGGACAGGGGGCTTCACTGAAGCTTTCTTT.

This sequence joins TRBV9 and TRBJ2-1; TRBD1 aligns across 8 bases. J was trimmed by 7 bases and V by 0 bases; bases with no gene match: 3. CDR3 length equals 14 residues. Germline V gives CDR1 SGDLS, CDR2 YYNGEE. The CDR3 region is CASSVGQGRNEQFF. Written as DNA, the CDR3 is TGTGCCAGCAGCGTAGGACAGGGGAGGAATGAGCAGTTCTTC.

In DNA form, the CDR3 reads TGTGCCAGCAGCGTAGACAGTACCAATCAGCCCCAGCATTTT. Translating it yields CASSVDSTNQPQHF. The V call is TRBV9, the J call TRBJ1-5; D not resolved. V gave up 0 bases and J gave up 3 bases, with 7 bases separating them. The length of the CDR3 is 14 residues. Germline V lookup: CDR1 SGDLS, CDR2 YYNGEE. The full variable domain, rest sourced from reference TRBV9 and TRBJ1-5, is DSGVTQTPKHLITATGQRVTLRCSPRSGDLSVYWYQQSLDQGLQFLIQYYNGEERAKGNILERFSAQQFPDLHSELNLSSLELGDSALYFCASSVDSTNQPQHFGDGTRLSIL.

This CDR3 reads CASSLRRGYSYEQYF. Written as DNA, the CDR3 is TGTGCCAGCAGTTTACGCAGGGGCTACTCCTACGAGCAGTACTTC. The rearrangement joins TRBV28 to TRBJ2-7; possibly TRBD1 for D (6 bases). Trimming took 2 bases from V and 0 from J, leaving 11 bases between them. The CDR3 consists of 15 residues. From germline, CDR1 is MDHEN and CDR2 SYDVKM.

The V gene is TRBV27, the J gene TRBJ2-5, with D maybe TRBD1 (5 bases). V was shortened by 5 bases and J by 3 bases, with 22 bases between the two germline ends. This CDR3 region has 17 residues. CDR1 is MNHEY and CDR2 is SMNVEV in the germline V gene (reference sequence). CDR3 sequence reads: CASSPRPPGWEEETQYF. Here the CDR3 DNA reads TGTGCCAGCAGTCCCCGCCCCCCAGGGTGGGAAGAAGAGACCCAGTACTTC.

The CDR3 loop reads CSASQWGQPSNYGYTF. The DNA for the CDR3 is TGCAGTGCTAGTCAGTGGGGACAACCATCTAACTATGGCTACACCTTC. The gene calls are TRBV20-1 and TRBJ1-2, with TRBD1 as a possible D gene (6 bases). The V gene's germline CDR1 is DFQATT and CDR2 SNEGSKA (reference sequence). This CDR3 is 16 amino acids long. The V end was cut by 3 bases, the J end by 0 bases, with 17 bases between.

The chain is built from TRBV7-9 and TRBJ2-5, with 9 bases identical to TRBD2. Germline V gene sequence: CDR1 SEHNR, CDR2 FQNEAQ (reference sequence). The CDR3 is 17 amino acids. V dropped 6 bases and J dropped 1; count of bases not matched to a gene: 12. The CDR3 loop reads CASSFLSGGPGQETQYF. CDR3 in DNA: TGTGCCAGCAGTTTCTTAAGCGGGGGGCCGGGCCAAGAGACCCAGTACTTC. Based on the CDR3 plus reference TRBV7-9 and TRBJ2-5, the full variable domain is DTGVSQNPRHKITKRGQNVTFRCDPISEHNRLYWYRQTLGQGPEFLTYFQNEAQLEKSRLLSDRFSAERPKGSFSTLEIQRTEQGDSAMYLCASSFLSGGPGQETQYFGPGTRLLVL.

CDR3 DNA sequence: TGTGCCCAGGGACAGGCAACAGATACGCAGTATTTT. It encodes CAQGQATDTQYF. The chain uses TRBV30 and TRBJ2-3, with TRBD1 matching over 8 bases. The CDR3 has 12 amino acids. J gave up 3 bases and V 8 bases, and 4 bases lay outside the gene matches. CDR1 is GTSNPN, CDR2 SVGIG, per germline (reference sequence).

This sequence joins TRBV12-5 and TRBJ2-1, with D possibly TRBD2 on 7 matching bases. CDR1 is LGHNT and CDR2 is FRNRAP in the germline V gene. Between the trimmed V and J ends, which lost 6 bases and 6 bases, there was a span of 15 bases. This CDR3 has 14 amino acids. The CDR3 DNA sequence: TGTGCTAGTGGCCGAGGGGGGGTAGGCAATGAGCAGTTCTTC. Translating gives CASGRGGVGNEQFF.

The V gene is TRBV12-3 or TRBV12-4, the J gene TRBJ2-2, with D unresolved. V shed 5 bases and J shed 8 bases, with 12 bases lying between them. This CDR3 region has 13 residues. In DNA form, the CDR3 reads TGTGCCAGCAGTCTTCTAGTATCAGGGGAGCTGTTTTTT. Translating gives CASSLLVSGELFF.

Comment on this clone: A far larger clone lies a single base away; this is likely a read error. CDR3 protein: CASSLLGGQETQYF. Here the CDR3 DNA reads TGTGCCAGCAGCTTATTGGGGGGCCAAGAGACCCAGTACTTC. The V gene is TRBV7-3, the J gene TRBJ2-5; D perhaps matches TRBD2 (6 bases). The V end was cut by 2 bases, the J end by 1 base, with 8 bases between. Germline lookup yields CDR1 SGHTA and CDR2 FQGTGA. The CDR3 runs to 14 residues.

The chain combines TRBV2 with TRBJ2-7, with TRBD2 matching over 9 bases. The CDR3 contains 15 residues. Germline V gives CDR1 SNHLY, CDR2 FYNNEI. V was clipped by 3 bases and J by 2 bases; unmatched bases: 5. The CDR3 loop reads CASSEEGGGAYEQYF. CDR3 sequence (DNA): TGTGCCAGCAGTGAGGAGGGCGGGGGGGCCTACGAGCAGTACTTC.

The genes are TRBV29-1 and TRBJ2-3; 7 bases agree with TRBD1. Per the germline V gene, CDR1 is SQVTM and CDR2 is ANQGSEA. There are 13 residues in the CDR3. V shed 6 bases and J 2 bases; nucleotides not matched to a gene: 5. The CDR3 DNA sequence: TGCAGCGTCGGGGACAGCTCCACAGATACGCAGTATTTT. Amino acid sequence: CSVGDSSTDTQYF.

A single count supports this clone. The V call is TRBV19, the J call TRBJ2-7; D call uncertain. The CDR3 runs to 14 residues. CDR1 and CDR2 from the germline V gene are LNHDA and SQIVND (reference sequence). V shed 3 bases and J shed 3 bases, with 12 bases lying between them. CDR3 nucleotides: TGTGCCAGTAGTATGGTGGCAGATGGCTACGAGCAGTACTTC. Translating gives CASSMVADGYEQYF.

For this clone: One junction end disagrees with the germline gene, perhaps due to a read error. The chain uses TRBV4-3 and TRBJ2-2; 9 nucleotides align to TRBD1. Germline loops: CDR1 LGHNA, CDR2 YSLEER. This CDR3 region has 15 residues. CDR3 sequence reads: CASSQGTGSTGELFF. The CDR3 DNA reads TGCGCCAGCAGTCAAGGGACAGGGTCGACCGGGGAGCTGTTTTTT.